Following are 25 T cell receptor beta chains from one sample sequenced in a study of response to subunit inactivated influenza vaccine. TCRdb fed the RT-PCR reads into MiXCR, producing one record per CDR3 protein. The repertoire holds more than 150,000 distinct CDR3 sequences, about 9% seen once, with 11% in the top ten. The starting material was non-naive T cells sorted from PBMCs, obtained on the day of vaccination. These TCRs come from a man between 50 and 59 years old who received an inactivated influenza vaccine.

In DNA, the CDR3 is TGTGCCAGCAGCTTAGGAGTTGCTGAGGGTACGCAGTATTTT. Translation: CASSLGVAEGTQYF. The chain recombines TRBV7-9 with TRBJ2-3; D may be TRBD2 (5 bases). Trimming stripped 1 base from V and 8 bases from J, with 13 bases between. The CDR3 sequence is 14 residues long. From germline, CDR1 is SEHNR and CDR2 FQNEAQ (reference sequence).

This clonotype was recorded many times. This chain links TRBV6-6 with TRBJ2-7; D is tentatively TRBD1 or TRBD2 (5 bases each). CDR3 size: 13 residues. The V gene lost 0 bases and the J gene lost 3 bases, with 6 bases spanning the gap. Germline V lookup: CDR1 MNHNY, CDR2 SVGAGI (reference sequence). The CDR3 is CASSYSRGYEQYF. CDR3 nucleotides: TGTGCCAGCAGTTACTCGAGGGGCTACGAGCAGTACTTC.

With respect to this clonotype: This could be a read error, since a much larger clone is one nucleotide away. V usage is TRBV4-1 and J usage is TRBJ2-7, with a tentative D call TRBD1 (7 bases). There are 16 residues in the CDR3. Trimming left V 4 bases short and J 0 bases short, with 16 bases between. Per germline, CDR1 MGHRA and CDR2 YSYEKL. The CDR3 DNA reads TGCGCCAGCAGCCTATCGCAGGGGGGAGTCTCCTACGAGCAGTACTTC. Translating gives CASSLSQGGVSYEQYF.

This clonotype was counted many times. The chain employs TRBV4-1 and TRBJ1-1; 8 bases are a match to TRBD1. CDR1 and CDR2 (germline): MGHRA, YSYEKL. This CDR3 has 15 amino acids. V lost 5 bases and J lost 1; bases outside the gene matches: 6. CDR3 protein: CASSSTGGTNTEAFF. The CDR3 DNA is TGCGCCAGCAGCTCCACAGGGGGGACGAACACTGAAGCTTTCTTT.

This clonotype was found many times. CDR3 amino acids: CSARDFLADTGELFF. In DNA, the CDR3 is TGCAGTGCTAGAGATTTCCTAGCGGATACCGGGGAGCTGTTTTTT. This rearrangement joins TRBV20-1 to TRBJ2-2, with 7 positions matching TRBD2. Germline-derived CDR1 and CDR2 are DFQATT and SNEGSKA (reference sequence). The CDR3 runs to 15 residues. The V and J ends lost 0 bases and 5 bases, in that order; junction bases with no gene match: 6.

This clonotype was detected ten times or more. The chain carries TRBV4-1 and TRBJ1-4; 7 nucleotides agree with TRBD1. The CDR3 has 16 residues. J lost 8 bases, V lost 1 base, and 10 bases had no gene match. The germline V gene encodes CDR1 MGHRA and CDR2 YSYEKL. The CDR3 protein is CASSQVSHRGGEKLFF. The CDR3 nucleotides are TGCGCCAGCAGCCAAGTTTCGCACAGGGGTGGAGAAAAACTGTTTTTT.

This clonotype has a count of ten or more. This sequence joins TRBV7-2 and TRBJ2-1, with a tentative D call TRBD2 (5 bases). Germline V gives CDR1 SGHTA, CDR2 FQGNSA. This CDR3 is built from 13 residues. Trimming stripped 1 base from V and 10 bases from J, with 11 bases between. CDR3 amino acids: CASSLVSAMEQFF. In nucleotides, the CDR3 is TGTGCCAGCAGCTTAGTTAGCGCTATGGAGCAGTTCTTC. The full variable domain, completed using reference TRBV7-2 and TRBJ2-1, is GAGVSQSPSNKVTEKGKDVELRCDPISGHTALYWYRQSLGQGLEFLIYFQGNSAPDKSGLPSDRFSAERTGGSVSTLTIQRTQQEDSAVYLCASSLVSAMEQFFGPGTRLTVL.

This chain links TRBV10-3 with TRBJ2-5, with D possibly being TRBD2 (6 bases). Trimming cost V 4 bases and J 2 bases, with 11 bases left between them. Germline V gene lookup returns CDR1 ENHRY and CDR2 SYGVKD. CDR3 size: 14 residues. CDR3 region: CAISGGSGQETQYF. DNA of the CDR3: TGTGCCATCAGTGGTGGTAGCGGACAAGAGACCCAGTACTTC.

This chain joins TRBV18 and TRBJ2-5; maybe TRBD1 (6 bases). Germline assignment: CDR1 KGHSH and CDR2 LQKENI. This CDR3 is 15 amino acids long. The V end was cut by 3 bases, the J end by 5 bases, with 16 bases between. CDR3 region: CASSPPEGVRETQYF. Here the CDR3 DNA reads TGTGCCAGCTCACCTCCCGAGGGGGTCAGGGAGACCCAGTACTTC.

Many counts were recorded for this clonotype. This sequence joins TRBV7-9 and TRBJ2-2, with 8 bases matching TRBD2. CDR1 and CDR2 (germline): SEHNR, FQNEAQ (reference sequence). V was pared by 11 bases and J by 1 base, with 6 bases of the junction left unmatched. CDR3 length equals 14 residues. In nucleotides, the CDR3 is TGTGCCGTCGGGGGGGCAGTGAACACCGGGGAGCTGTTTTTT. Residues: CAVGGAVNTGELFF.

The genes are TRBV7-2 and TRBJ1-2; tentatively, D is TRBD1 (5 bases). Germline CDR1 is SGHTA and CDR2 is FQGNSA. The CDR3 runs 15 residues. The V gene lost 2 bases and the J gene lost 2 bases, with 12 bases spanning the gap. Here the CDR3 DNA reads TGTGCCAGCAGCTTATCGGGGGTAACCAACTATGGCTACACCTTC. Translated, it gives CASSLSGVTNYGYTF.

V gene TRBV7-9 combines with J gene TRBJ2-1; no firm D call. Germline CDR1 reads SEHNR; CDR2 reads FQNEAQ (reference sequence). This CDR3 region has 11 residues. Trimming cost V 5 bases and J 6 bases, with 5 bases left between them. The CDR3 loop is CASSKSNEQFF. The DNA for the CDR3 is TGTGCCAGCAGCAAATCCAATGAGCAGTTCTTC.

This clonotype was seen a handful of times. The V and J genes are TRBV20-1 and TRBJ1-1; unclear D gene. The V end lost 0 bases, the J end lost 4 bases, and 6 bases lay between the germline ends. The CDR3 extends over 12 amino acids. CDR1 and CDR2 from the germline V gene are DFQATT and SNEGSKA (reference sequence). The CDR3 DNA sequence: TGCAGTGCTAGAGATCCACCCACTGAAGCTTTCTTT. It yields the protein CSARDPPTEAFF.

This chain uses TRBV11-2 with TRBJ2-3, with 8 positions matching TRBD2. There are 18 residues in the CDR3. The V segment lost 2 bases and the J segment 6 bases; nucleotides outside the gene matches: 16. Germline V gene lookup returns CDR1 SGHAT and CDR2 FQNNGV. CDR3 sequence reads: CASSLLPNERGSRDTQYF. Written as DNA, the CDR3 is TGTGCCAGCAGCTTACTCCCGAATGAGCGGGGGAGCAGGGATACGCAGTATTTT.

Written as DNA, the CDR3 is TGTGCCAGCAGCGTGGGTCTGAGCTCTGGAAACACCATATATTTT. Residues: CASSVGLSSGNTIYF. The J gene is TRBJ1-3, the V gene TRBV9; D unresolved. CDR3 size: 15 residues. V was cut by 2 bases and J by 0 bases, with 9 bases left in between. Germline V gene data show CDR1 as SGDLS and CDR2 as YYNGEE.

This clonotype was counted a few times. The chain employs TRBV28 and TRBJ2-5; 9 nucleotides agree with TRBD1. This CDR3 spans 13 amino acids. Germline trimming cut 3 bases from V and 5 bases from J; bases unmatched to any gene: 1. Germline CDR1 MDHEN, CDR2 SYDVKM. The CDR3: CASSFGTGETQYF. The CDR3, as DNA: TGTGCCAGCAGTTTCGGGACAGGGGAGACCCAGTACTTC.

This clonotype was seen only a few times. The J gene is TRBJ2-1, the V gene TRBV5-8; D is unresolved. CDR3 length: 11 amino acids. CDR1 and CDR2 from the germline V gene are SGHTS and YDEGEE. The V end was cut by 6 bases, the J end by 8 bases, with 9 bases between. CDR3 coding DNA: TGTGCCAGCACTTCCCTCTATGAGCAGTTCTTC. It specifies CASTSLYEQFF.

This clonotype was seen only a few times. The rearrangement joins TRBV10-3 to TRBJ1-1, with a possible D match to TRBD1 (5 bases). The CDR3 is 14 residues long. Germline loops: CDR1 ENHRY, CDR2 SYGVKD. V was cut by 4 bases and J by 5 bases, with 14 bases left in between. The CDR3 spells CAISAQQEGTEAFF. In DNA form, the CDR3 reads TGTGCCATCAGTGCGCAACAGGAAGGGACTGAAGCTTTCTTT.

This clonotype has ten or more counts. This sequence joins TRBV4-3 and TRBJ2-2; D is undetermined. Germline V gene sequence: CDR1 LGHNA, CDR2 YSLEER. The CDR3 runs to 15 residues. Trimming stripped 1 base from V and 0 bases from J, with 6 bases between. CDR3 region: CASSQGNSNTGELFF. DNA for the CDR3: TGCGCCAGCAGCCAAGGGAATTCGAACACCGGGGAGCTGTTTTTT.

V is TRBV3-1 and J is TRBJ2-5; 8 bases align to TRBD2. J lost 6 bases, V lost 4 bases, and 7 bases had no gene match. Per germline, CDR1 LGHDT and CDR2 YNNKEL (reference sequence). The CDR3 has 14 residues. CDR3 sequence reads: CASSLAGRQKTQYF. In nucleotides, the CDR3 is TGTGCCAGCAGCCTAGCGGGGCGCCAGAAGACCCAGTACTTC.

CDR3 coding DNA: TGTGCCAGCAGCTTAGGGCTGGGGTCCTCCTACAATGAGCAGTTCTTC. Translating it yields CASSLGLGSSYNEQFF. The rearrangement uses TRBV7-3 and TRBJ2-1; D gene unclear. The CDR3 has 16 residues. Germline CDR1 is SGHTA and CDR2 is FQGTGA. Trimming left V 2 bases short and J 0 bases short, with 11 bases between. Complete variable domain (other parts from reference TRBV7-3 and TRBJ2-1): GAGVSQTPSNKVTEKGKYVELRCDPISGHTALYWYRQSLGQGPEFLIYFQGTGAADDSGLPNDRFFAVRPEGSVSTLKIQRTERGDSAVYLCASSLGLGSSYNEQFFGPGTRLTVL.

This clonotype has at least ten counts. The chain combines TRBV3-1 with TRBJ2-1; D is possibly TRBD1 (5 bases). Germline V gene lookup returns CDR1 LGHDT and CDR2 YNNKEL (reference sequence). The CDR3 covers 11 residues. V gave up 5 bases and J gave up 9 bases, with 8 bases separating them. The CDR3 region is CASSGAFEQFF. CDR3 bases: TGTGCCAGCAGCGGGGCGTTTGAGCAGTTCTTC.

This chain joins TRBV20-1 and TRBJ1-5; D is unresolved. Germline-derived CDR1 and CDR2 are DFQATT and SNEGSKA (reference sequence). The CDR3 spans 15 residues. Trimming took off 1 base at V and 2 bases at J, with 12 bases between the two ends. This CDR3 is CSARGPHHGNQPQHF. The CDR3 DNA is TGCAGTGCTAGAGGTCCGCATCATGGCAATCAGCCCCAGCATTTT.

The sample holds a few counts of this clonotype. V gene TRBV28 combines with J gene TRBJ2-1; unclear D gene. Trimming left V 2 bases short and J 5 bases short, with 7 bases between. This CDR3 is 13 amino acids long. The germline V gene encodes CDR1 MDHEN and CDR2 SYDVKM. In nucleotides, the CDR3 is TGTGCCAGCAGTTTAATGACCGACAATGAGCAGTTCTTC. The encoded protein is CASSLMTDNEQFF. The full variable domain, with the rest looked up from reference TRBV28 and TRBJ2-1, is DVKVTQSSRYLVKRTGEKVFLECVQDMDHENMFWYRQDPGLGLRLIYFSYDVKMKEKGDIPEGYSVSREKKERFSLILESASTNQTSMYLCASSLMTDNEQFFGPGTRLTVL.

This clonotype was observed at least ten times. The rearrangement uses TRBV29-1 and TRBJ2-3; D is possibly TRBD1 or TRBD2 (5 bases each). CDR3 size: 12 residues. The V end was cut by 7 bases, the J end by 7 bases, with 15 bases between. CDR1 is SQVTM, CDR2 ANQGSEA, per germline. DNA for the CDR3: TGCAGCGCCCGGGACCACGCGAATACGCAGTATTTT. Translated: CSARDHANTQYF.